These 18 T cell receptor beta chains came from one sample sequenced in a study of OX40 agonist ivuxolimab in advanced cancers. Here immunoSEQ multiplex PCR was the method, and the copy in TCRdb shows in-frame clones only, minus some. The profile shows more than 90,000 clones, approximately 80% of them singletons. Sequenced here: CD4+ or CD8+ T cells sorted from blood, sampled in a trial of the OX40 agonist ivuxolimab. These receptors originate from an adult with an advanced solid tumor such as melanoma, head and neck, liver or kidney cancer.

This clone is a singleton in its sample. The CDR3 nucleotides are TGTGCCAGCTCACCGATGGGACCTCTGGTGAAGGAAAAACTGTTTTTT. It codes for CASSPMGPLVKEKLFF. The J gene is TRBJ1-4, the V gene TRBV18; possible D gene TRBD1, 5 bases. CDR1 and CDR2 from the germline V gene are KGHSH and LQKENI. Deletions cut 3 bases from V and 8 bases from J, with 19 bases between. CDR3 size: 16 residues. Combining the CDR3 with reference TRBV18 and TRBJ1-4 gives the whole variable domain NAGVMQNPRHLVRRRGQEARLRCSPMKGHSHVYWYRQLPEEGLKFMVYLQKENIIDESGMPKERFSAEFPKEGPSILRIQQVVRGDSAAYFCASSPMGPLVKEKLFFGSGTQLSVL.

The chain combines TRBV7-2 with TRBJ2-2, with TRBD1 matching 12 bases. The ends lost 5 bases at V and 8 bases at J; junction bases unmatched: 12. Germline CDR1 is SGHTA and CDR2 is FQGNSA. CDR3 length: 17 residues. CDR3 in amino acids: CASSASGQGAVSGELFF. Written as DNA, the CDR3 is TGTGCCAGCAGCGCCTCGGGACAGGGGGCAGTGTCAGGGGAGCTGTTTTTT. The whole variable domain, filled in from reference TRBV7-2 and TRBJ2-2, reads GAGVSQSPSNKVTEKGKDVELRCDPISGHTALYWYRQSLGQGLEFLIYFQGNSAPDKSGLPSDRFSAERTGGSVSTLTIQRTQQEDSAVYLCASSASGQGAVSGELFFGEGSRLTVL.

This rearrangement joins TRBV7-2 to TRBJ1-5; tentatively, D is TRBD1 (5 bases). CDR3 length: 16 residues. Germline assignment: CDR1 SGHTA and CDR2 FQGNSA. Trimming shortened V by 1 base and J by 4 bases, and 14 bases separated the two germline ends. The CDR3 nucleotides are TGTGCCAGCAGCTTAGTCGGGGGGAGAACTAATCAGCCCCAGCATTTT. The encoded protein is CASSLVGGRTNQPQHF.

The chain combines TRBV10-3 with TRBJ2-1; perhaps TRBD1 as D (7 bases). V was shortened by 2 bases and J by 7 bases, with 12 bases between the two germline ends. The germline V gene encodes CDR1 ENHRY and CDR2 SYGVKD. The CDR3 extends over 14 amino acids. The DNA of the CDR3 is TGTGCCATCAGTGAGGCGGGACAGCTTAATGAGCAGTTCTTC. Translation: CAISEAGQLNEQFF.

The gene calls are TRBV11-2 and TRBJ1-5; D ambiguous. CDR1 is SGHAT and CDR2 is FQNNGV in the germline V gene. V gave up 2 bases and J gave up 5 bases, with 10 bases separating them. The CDR3 spans 14 residues. CDR3: CASSLSGGHQPQHF. The CDR3 DNA sequence: TGTGCCAGCAGCTTAAGCGGAGGACATCAGCCCCAGCATTTT.

This chain links TRBV18 with TRBJ2-7; D might be TRBD1 (6 bases). This CDR3 has 12 amino acids. Per germline, CDR1 KGHSH and CDR2 LQKENI. Trimming took 4 bases from V and 7 from J, leaving 11 bases between them. The CDR3 coding sequence is TGTGCCAGCTCACAACAGGGAAGGGAGCAGTACTTC. Translation: CASSQQGREQYF.

V is TRBV11-3 and J is TRBJ2-1; tentatively, D is TRBD1 (6 bases). Trimming removed 5 bases at V and 6 bases at J, with 20 bases between. CDR3 length equals 16 residues. Germline lookup yields CDR1 SGHNT and CDR2 YENEEA. CDR3 protein: CASSARTGQRSNEQFF. Written as DNA, the CDR3 is TGTGCCAGCAGCGCCCGCACGGGACAACGAAGCAATGAGCAGTTCTTC.

The chain joins TRBV4-3 to TRBJ2-7; 9 bases map to TRBD2. The germline V gene encodes CDR1 LGHNA and CDR2 YSLEER. The trim removed 1 base at V and 2 bases at J, leaving 3 bases unmatched. This CDR3 comprises 15 residues. The CDR3 protein is CASSQGGGGAYEQYF. The DNA of the CDR3 is TGCGCCAGCAGCCAAGGCGGCGGGGGGGCCTACGAGCAGTACTTC.

CDR3: CASSHLGGGDSDYGYTF. The CDR3 DNA is TGTGCCAGCAGCCACCTTGGAGGGGGAGATTCAGACTATGGCTACACCTTC. The chain employs TRBV14 and TRBJ1-2; D is perhaps TRBD1 (6 bases). The V gene lost 3 bases and the J gene lost 3 bases, with 20 bases spanning the gap. Germline V gene sequence: CDR1 SGHDN, CDR2 FVKESK. The CDR3 totals 17 residues.

This rearrangement joins TRBV2 to TRBJ1-4; a weak D match, TRBD1 (5 bases). Germline loops: CDR1 SNHLY, CDR2 FYNNEI. This CDR3 region has 15 residues. V lost 6 bases and J 8 bases, leaving 19 bases between the germline ends. CDR3 bases: TGTGCCAGCAGAGGAGAGACAGCGAAGATAGAAAAACTGTTTTTT. As protein: CASRGETAKIEKLFF. Full variable domain (outside the CDR3, taken from reference TRBV2 and TRBJ1-4): EPEVTQTPSHQVTQMGQEVILRCVPISNHLYFYWYRQILGQKVEFLVSFYNNEISEKSEIFDDQFSVERPDGSNFTLKIRSTKLEDSAMYFCASRGETAKIEKLFFGSGTQLSVL.

The CDR3, as DNA: TGTGCCAGCAGCGGTGACAGGGATAATTCACCCCTCCACTTT. Translated: CASSGDRDNSPLHF. The rearrangement links TRBV9 to TRBJ1-6; 7 bases line up with TRBD1. CDR1 SGDLS and CDR2 YYNGEE come from the germline V gene. This CDR3 has 14 amino acids. J gave up 5 bases and V 3 bases, and 2 bases lay outside the gene matches.

The chain couples TRBV7-8 to TRBJ2-7; 7 bases are shared with TRBD1. J lost 2 bases, V lost 5 bases, and 9 bases had no gene match. Looked up from germline, CDR1 is SGHVS and CDR2 is FQNEAQ. The CDR3 has 15 residues. The CDR3 here is CASSQGVSDPYEQYF. The CDR3 DNA is TGTGCCAGCAGCCAGGGGGTCTCGGACCCCTACGAGCAGTACTTC.

The chain employs TRBV29-1 and TRBJ2-7; 10 bases align to TRBD1. Germline V gene sequence: CDR1 SQVTM, CDR2 ANQGSEA. CDR3 length equals 13 residues. Trimming took 4 bases from V and 3 from J; bases not matched to a gene: 3. The chain's CDR3 is CSVGGQGIYEQYF. The CDR3 coding sequence is TGCAGCGTTGGGGGACAGGGGATCTACGAGCAGTACTTC.

The chain is built from TRBV5-1 and TRBJ2-7, with TRBD1 identical over 9 bases. Germline values: CDR1 SGHRS, CDR2 YFSETQ. V lost 4 bases and J lost 3; bases outside the gene matches: 2. The CDR3 sequence is 13 residues long. CDR3 sequence: CASSGTGLYEQYF. As DNA, the CDR3 is TGCGCCAGCAGCGGGACAGGGCTCTACGAGCAGTACTTC. The variable domain in full, completed from reference TRBV5-1 and TRBJ2-7, reads KAGVTQTPRYLIKTRGQQVTLSCSPISGHRSVSWYQQTPGQGLQFLFEYFSETQRNKGNFPGRFSGRQFSNSRSEMNVSTLELGDSALYLCASSGTGLYEQYFGPGTRLTVT.

The chain combines TRBV5-4 with TRBJ1-2; possibly TRBD1 for D (5 bases). The germline V and J ends were trimmed by 0 bases and 6 bases, with 12 bases remaining between them. Germline CDR1 and CDR2: SGHNT and YYREEE (reference sequence). This CDR3 contains 14 residues. The CDR3 DNA reads TGTGCCAGCAGCTTGGATCCAGGGCGGAATGGCTACACCTTC. It yields the protein CASSLDPGRNGYTF.

This clone was detected a few times. The CDR3 loop reads CASSFRGQNNSPLHF. The CDR3 DNA is TGTGCCAGCAGCTTTAGGGGACAGAATAATTCACCCCTCCACTTT. The rearrangement links TRBV7-2 to TRBJ1-6; 7 bases are shared with TRBD1. CDR3 length: 15 residues. The trim removed 3 bases at V and 5 bases at J, leaving 4 bases unmatched. Germline-derived CDR1 and CDR2 are SGHTA and FQGNSA.

The chain couples TRBV5-4 to TRBJ2-1; 15 bases are a match to TRBD2. J gave up 9 bases and V 4 bases, and 11 bases lay outside the gene matches. The V gene's germline CDR1 is SGHNT and CDR2 YYREEE (reference sequence). The CDR3 is 17 amino acids. The CDR3 reads CASSPGLAGGQGGEQFF. The CDR3 nucleotides are TGTGCCAGCAGCCCCGGACTAGCGGGGGGGCAGGGTGGTGAGCAGTTCTTC.

Notes on this clone: Its ends do not fully match the called genes, so a read error is possible. This sequence joins TRBV4-3 and TRBJ2-7; 8 bases line up with TRBD2. This CDR3 has 13 amino acids. Germline lookup yields CDR1 LGHNA and CDR2 YSLEER. The CDR3 loop reads CASSQVVAGSLSF. DNA for the CDR3: TGCGCCAGCAGCCAAGTCGTAGCGGGATCCTTAAGCTTC.